This entry describes one T cell receptor (beta chain). Multiplex touch-down PCR with TRB-A/B primers amplified rearranged V-D-J TRB sequences. TCRdb itself ran the multiplex PCR reads through MiXCR, one entry per CDR3 protein. The sample has about 5,100 distinct CDR3 sequences, roughly 26% seen once. TCR beta rearrangements were amplified from peripheral blood genomic DNA. The data are from a study of T cell repertoires in aging, cancer and after chemotherapy. From germline, CDR1 is GTSNPN and CDR2 SVGIG (reference sequence). V lost 3 bases to trimming and J lost 2 bases, with 17 bases between them. The CDR3 has 17 amino acids.

The chain combines TRBV30 with TRBJ2-6; D is undetermined. The sequencing sample was made of blood. The source of this sequence is a human donor with a solid tumor. The CDR3 protein is CAWRRSTAGAGANVLTF. Here the CDR3 DNA reads TGTGCCTGGAGGCGCAGCACGGCTGGGGCTGGGGCCAACGTCCTGACTTTC.